A single TCR beta chain is shown here with its context. Its antigen remains unknown. The CDR3 covers 13 residues. V lost 4 bases to trimming and J lost 1 base, with 5 bases between them. Germline CDR1 MNHEY, CDR2 SVGEGT. These data originate in a study of T-cell memory formation after mild COVID-19. In the study overall: In these data, TCR clusters were largely donor specific.

Regarding the study as a whole: A balance of CD4 and CD8 characterized clones contracting day 15 to 85, whereas later expanders leaned CD4+. Among CD4+ contracting clones, most were CM and EM, and CD8+ ones EMRA. Whether day 37 second-wave clones are SARS-CoV-2-specific was not confirmed.

MiXCR, run by TCRdb on the 5' RACE reads, gives a single entry per CDR3 protein. The data contain a few hundred thousand distinct CDR3 sequences, 20% to 25% of them singletons. The source material was PBMCs or a T cell subset sorted from them (not recorded which). The rearrangement joins TRBV6-2 or TRBV6-3 to TRBJ1-5; D is unclear. The clonotype originates from an adult woman who had mild COVID-19 (a few samples of this study predate the infection). Cell type and time point are not known. This CDR3 is CASSWGSNQPQHF. CDR3 bases: TGTGCCAGCAGTTGGGGAAGCAATCAGCCCCAGCATTTT.